The entry below gives a single T cell receptor (beta chain) sequence along with its context. This sample stems from a study of blood T cell repertoires in COVID-19. On the study more broadly: Donors in the United States, Italy and Spain gave samples during acute or convalescent COVID-19. Nucleic acid was either cDNA or gDNA, and it came from T cells, B-cell-depleted T cells, or PBMCs.

Methods used by the authors: The authors estimated nucleated cell counts from reference gene primer amplification. Using immunoSEQ multiplex PCR, the repertoire was profiled, and TCRdb retains in-frame clones only, with some absent. That table supplies the V and J calls and clone size; D and trimming were determined from the DNA. The repertoire holds 110,000 to 150,000 clones, with over 70% as singletons. The junction had 3 bases not matched to a gene; V was cut back by 0 bases and J by 5 bases. The CDR3 totals 13 residues. Germline V lookup: CDR1 GTSNPN, CDR2 SVGIG (reference sequence). Input material: peripheral blood. This chain connects TRBV30 to TRBJ2-5, with TRBD2 identical over 7 bases. The receptor was isolated from a woman aged 55-75 years with acute or convalescent COVID-19. The CDR3 nucleotides are TGTGCCTGGAGTGTACTCGGGGGGGAGACCCAGTACTTC. Amino acids: CAWSVLGGETQYF. The variable domain in full, with the rest retrieved from reference TRBV30 and TRBJ2-5, is SQTIHQWPATLVQPVGSPLSLECTVEGTSNPNLYWYRQAAGRGLQLLFYSVGIGQISSEVPQNLSASRPQDRQFILSSKKLLLSDSGFYLCAWSVLGGETQYFGPGTRLLVL.